The clone carrying this T cell receptor (beta chain) was counted between two and nine times. Sequenced by immunoSEQ multiplex PCR; TCRdb stores in-frame clones only, minus some. This sample has 300,000 to 450,000 clones, with approximately 89% found just once. This record belongs to a study of blood T cell repertoires in COVID-19. Overall study context: Whether acute or convalescent, the COVID-19 samples came from the United States, Italy and Spain.

Researchers sorted participants into cohorts using their self-reported clinical history. Material for sequencing was PBMCs or T cells enriched from blood (not recorded which). The clonotype originates from a man aged 30 to 45 who had recovered from COVID-19.

In DNA form, the CDR3 reads TGCGCCAGCAGCCAGGCGGACAGGGCCTACGAGCAGTACTTC. Protein: CASSQADRAYEQYF. The gene calls are TRBV4-1 and TRBJ2-7; 8 nucleotides match TRBD1. With V trimmed by 3 bases and J by 2 bases, 3 bases remained unmatched. The CDR3 runs 14 residues. CDR1 and CDR2 from the germline V gene are MGHRA and YSYEKL.